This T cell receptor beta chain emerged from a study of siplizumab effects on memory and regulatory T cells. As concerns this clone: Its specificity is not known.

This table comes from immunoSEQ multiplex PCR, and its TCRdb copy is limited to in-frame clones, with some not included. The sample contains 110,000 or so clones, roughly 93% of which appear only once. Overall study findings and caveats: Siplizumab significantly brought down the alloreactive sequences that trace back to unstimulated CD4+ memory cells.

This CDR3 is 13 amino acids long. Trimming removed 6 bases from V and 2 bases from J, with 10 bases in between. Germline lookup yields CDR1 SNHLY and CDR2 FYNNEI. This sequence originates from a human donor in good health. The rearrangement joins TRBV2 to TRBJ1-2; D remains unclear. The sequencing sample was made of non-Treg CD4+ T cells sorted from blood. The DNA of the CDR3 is TGTGCCAGCAGCCGCGACAAGAACTATGGCTACACCTTC. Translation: CASSRDKNYGYTF.